A single T cell receptor beta chain is shown here with its context. This sample was included in a study of blood T cell repertoires in COVID-19. Study-wide context: Both acute and convalescent COVID-19 samples were obtained from the United States, Italy and Spain. T cells, B-cell-depleted T cells, or PBMCs provided the cDNA or gDNA that served as material.

Authors' data handling: For nucleated cells, counts were estimated from reference gene primer amplification. Sequencing used immunoSEQ multiplex PCR; TCRdb keeps in-frame clones, though not all of them. D and trimming come from the DNA, and the V and J calls and clone size come from that table. In the table there are about 180,000 clones, over 75% of which are singletons. Germline V CDR1 and CDR2: SGHAT, FQNNGV. Trimming removed 5 bases at V and 1 base at J, with 17 bases between. The CDR3 covers 16 residues. The clonotype was recovered from a man in his 60s with acute or convalescent COVID-19. The chain has TRBV11-2 and TRBJ1-1, with a weak D call TRBD1 (5 bases). The sequencing input was peripheral blood. This chain's CDR3 is CASSGVGRGSNTEAFF. The DNA for the CDR3 is TGTGCCAGCAGCGGAGTGGGTAGGGGATCGAACACTGAAGCTTTCTTT.